This T cell receptor beta chain was observed in a study of T cell responses to AZD1222 COVID-19 vaccine. Study-wide results and limits: A mostly white British donor set with more females was recruited, and clonal diversity was possibly underestimated.

The data were produced by immunoSEQ multiplex PCR, yet TCRdb's version contains in-frame clones alone and is incomplete. The sample carries 100,000 to 150,000 clones, 85% to 90% recorded once. A word on this clone: Its antigen is unknown.

The CDR3 spans 15 residues. The V gene's germline CDR1 is GTSNPN and CDR2 SVGIG (reference sequence). V lost 0 bases to trimming and J lost 2 bases, with 11 bases between them. V usage is TRBV30 and J usage is TRBJ1-5; D is uncertain. The origin of this receptor is an adult in good health. The starting material was peripheral blood, obtained on day 0 of AZD1222 vaccination. CDR3 in DNA: TGTGCCTGGAGTGTATCGGGTCAGGGCAATCAGCCCCAGCATTTT. It encodes CAWSVSGQGNQPQHF.